A selection of T cell receptor beta chains follows, all from one sample in a study of cytomegalovirus exposure and HLA in healthy donors. Profiling relied on immunoSEQ multiplex PCR, and the TCRdb table lists in-frame clones only, not all of them. The profile shows under 45,000 clones, over 55% of them singletons. The sample comprised PBMCs. The receptor set was obtained from a human donor in good health. Each CDR3 is given with its conserved first and last residue. D genes are given only for firm matches. The size of a clone is reported for some rows only, either as once, few or many, or as a class for expanded clones.

CDR3 protein | CDR3 DNA | J gene | D gene | V gene | clone size | CDR3 length
CASSLAETGSGEQYF | TGCGCCAGCAGCTTGGCCGAGACTGGGTCGGGGGAGCAGTACTTC | TRBJ2-7 | . | TRBV5-1 | . | 15
CASTVDREYNSPLHF | TGTGCCAGCACCGTGGACAGGGAATATAATTCACCCCTCCACTTT | TRBJ1-6 | TRBD1 | TRBV2 | . | 15
CASSQGAGGNQPQHF | TGTGCCAGCAGCCAGGGGGCAGGGGGCAATCAGCCCCAGCATTTT | TRBJ1-5 | TRBD1 | TRBV11-2 | few | 15
CASSLSSGGAIGSYNEQFF | TGTGCCAGCAGCCTGTCTAGCGGGGGGGCAATCGGGTCCTACAATGAGCAGTTCTTC | TRBJ2-1 | TRBD2 | TRBV7-2 | . | 19
CASSLTLAGVNSPLHF | TGCGCCAGCAGCCTAACCCTTGCCGGGGTAAATTCACCCCTCCACTTT | TRBJ1-6 | . | TRBV4-3 | . | 16
CASSLRGGFEQYF | TGTGCCAGCAGCTTGAGGGGAGGATTCGAGCAGTACTTC | TRBJ2-7 | . | TRBV7-3 | . | 13
CASSQLGGPGANVLTF | TGTGCCAGCAGCCAATTAGGAGGCCCTGGGGCCAACGTCCTGACTTTC | TRBJ2-6 | . | TRBV16 | . | 16
CSVRDGTGGYEQYF | TGCAGCGTGAGAGATGGGACAGGGGGATACGAGCAGTACTTC | TRBJ2-7 | TRBD1 | TRBV29-1 | . | 14
CASIRGGSYEQYF | TGTGCCAGCATTAGGGGGGGATCCTACGAGCAGTACTTC | TRBJ2-7 | . | TRBV28 | . | 13
CASGQDREEKLFF | TGTGCCAGCGGACAGGACAGGGAAGAAAAACTGTTTTTT | TRBJ1-4 | TRBD1 | TRBV6-1 | . | 13
CASSPSGGVQPQHF | TGTGCCAGCAGCCCCAGCGGGGGTGTACAGCCCCAGCATTTT | TRBJ1-5 | . | TRBV7-9 | . | 14
CASSSGSPGYEQYF | TGTGCCAGCAGCTCCGGATCCCCCGGGTACGAGCAGTACTTC | TRBJ2-7 | . | TRBV7-9 | . | 14
CASRLAENIQYF | TGTGCCAGCAGACTAGCGGAGAACATTCAGTACTTC | TRBJ2-4 | TRBD2 | TRBV6-6 | . | 12
CASRSGGSYNEQFF | TGTGCCAGCAGGAGCGGGGGCTCCTACAATGAGCAGTTCTTC | TRBJ2-1 | TRBD2 | TRBV28 | . | 14
CASGLDRPYTDTQYF | TGTGCCAGCGGTCTGGACAGGCCCTACACGGATACGCAGTATTTT | TRBJ2-3 | TRBD1 | TRBV2 | . | 15
CAISGGHASGANVLTF | TGTGCCATCAGTGGCGGACACGCGTCTGGGGCCAACGTCCTGACTTTC | TRBJ2-6 | . | TRBV10-3 | . | 16
CASSEDPGGNPPLHF | TGTGCCAGCAGTGAAGATCCAGGGGGTAATCCACCCCTCCACTTT | TRBJ1-6 | TRBD1 | TRBV6-1 | few | 15
CASSRTGDSYEQYF | TGCGCCAGCAGCCGGACAGGCGACTCCTACGAGCAGTACTTC | TRBJ2-7 | TRBD1 | TRBV5-1 | . | 14
CASSMDRGQEDFF | TGTGCCAGCAGCATGGACAGGGGGCAGGAAGATTTCTTC | TRBJ2-1 | TRBD1 | TRBV4-2 | . | 13
CASSRLAAGTDAQYF | TGTGCCAGCAGCCGACTAGCAGCTGGCACAGATGCGCAGTATTTT | TRBJ2-3 | TRBD2 | TRBV7-3 | . | 15
CASSKPGTGANVLTF | TGTGCCAGCAGCAAACCAGGGACAGGGGCCAACGTCCTGACTTTC | TRBJ2-6 | . | TRBV7-3 | few | 15
CASSFSGPDTEAFF | TGTGCCAGCAGCTTCTCGGGTCCCGACACTGAAGCTTTCTTT | TRBJ1-1 | . | TRBV7-3 | . | 14
CASSDSCTRVGNQPQHF | TGTGCCAGCAGTGACTCTTGTACTCGGGTCGGCAATCAGCCCCAGCATTTT | TRBJ1-5 | . | TRBV6-4 | . | 17
CASGAPRGDEQYF | TGTGCCAGCGGGGCTCCCAGGGGTGACGAGCAGTACTTC | TRBJ2-7 | . | TRBV2 | few | 13
CASSSNRARGYTF | TGTGCCAGCAGCTCGAACAGGGCTCGAGGCTACACCTTC | TRBJ1-2 | . | TRBV14 | . | 13
CASSRSTGGQETQYF | TGTGCCAGCTCACGCTCGACGGGGGGGCAAGAGACCCAGTACTTC | TRBJ2-5 | TRBD2 | TRBV18 | . | 15
CASSVQPGNTEAFF | TGTGCCAGCAGCGTACAACCGGGGAACACTGAAGCTTTCTTT | TRBJ1-1 | . | TRBV9 | . | 14
CASSYSTGSSYEQYF | TGTGCCAGCAGTTACTCGACAGGGAGTTCCTACGAGCAGTACTTC | TRBJ2-7 | TRBD1 | TRBV6-5 | . | 15
CASSHTLGTGNEKLFF | TGTGCCAGCAGTCACACGCTAGGGACAGGGAATGAAAAACTGTTTTTT | TRBJ1-4 | TRBD1 | TRBV4-2 | . | 16
CAWSPGTGYGYTF | TGTGCCTGGAGCCCCGGGACTGGCTATGGCTACACCTTC | TRBJ1-2 | . | TRBV30 | . | 13
CASSRVRVGGELFF | TGTGCCAGCTCACGAGTTCGGGTTGGCGGGGAGCTGTTTTTT | TRBJ2-2 | . | TRBV18 | once | 14
CASSSTGGGETQYF | TGTGCCAGCAGTTCTACAGGGGGAGGAGAGACCCAGTACTTC | TRBJ2-5 | TRBD1 | TRBV6-5 | . | 14
CASSLAGQGKYEQYF | TGTGCCAGCAGCTTAGCGGGACAGGGTAAATACGAGCAGTACTTC | TRBJ2-7 | TRBD1 | TRBV11-1 | . | 15
CASSFGDRGYEQYF | TGTGCCAGCAGTTTTGGGGACAGGGGCTACGAGCAGTACTTC | TRBJ2-7 | TRBD1 | TRBV27 | . | 14
CASSVGQVSPLHF | TGTGCCAGCAGCGTAGGACAGGTTTCACCCCTCCACTTT | TRBJ1-6 | . | TRBV9 | . | 13
CASSLVTGNTEAFF | TGTGCCAGCAGCTTAGTAACGGGGAACACTGAAGCTTTCTTT | TRBJ1-1 | . | TRBV7-9 | . | 14
CASSVGGGSDTQYF | TGTGCCAGCAGCGTAGGGGGGGGGTCAGATACGCAGTATTTT | TRBJ2-3 | TRBD2 | TRBV9 | . | 14
CAWKGGPGNQPQHF | TGTGCCTGGAAAGGAGGGCCCGGCAATCAGCCCCAGCATTTT | TRBJ1-5 | . | TRBV30 | . | 14
CASSYSTGSRNSPLHF | TGTGCCAGCAGTTACTCGACCGGGTCGAGGAATTCACCCCTCCACTTT | TRBJ1-6 | . | TRBV6-5 | . | 16
CASSTGQRFDYGYTF | TGTGCCAGCAGCACCGGACAGCGATTCGACTATGGCTACACCTTC | TRBJ1-2 | . | TRBV6-5 | . | 15
CSVVPLVGETQYF | TGCAGCGTTGTACCACTAGTTGGGGAGACCCAGTACTTC | TRBJ2-5 | . | TRBV29-1 | . | 13
CASGWGDQPQHF | TGTGCTAGTGGTTGGGGCGATCAGCCCCAGCATTTT | TRBJ1-5 | . | TRBV12-5 | few | 12
CASLTGTNYGYTF | TGTGCCAGCCTCACAGGGACTAACTATGGCTACACCTTC | TRBJ1-2 | . | TRBV2 | . | 13
CASSLDRSGVHEAFF | TGTGCCAGCTCACTTGACAGGTCGGGCGTCCATGAAGCTTTCTTT | TRBJ1-1 | . | TRBV18 | . | 15
CASSLGGNDEQYF | TGTGCCAGCAGTTTGGGGGGGAACGACGAGCAGTACTTC | TRBJ2-7 | TRBD2 | TRBV28 | few | 13
CASSSTGSNQPQHF | TGTGCCAGCAGCTCGACGGGTAGCAATCAGCCCCAGCATTTT | TRBJ1-5 | . | TRBV7-8 | few | 14
CASRGDREIAEAFF | TGTGCCAGCAGAGGCGACCGGGAGATCGCTGAAGCTTTCTTT | TRBJ1-1 | . | TRBV21-1 | . | 14
CASSQRPGPYEQYF | TGTGCCAGCAGTCAACGTCCCGGTCCCTACGAGCAGTACTTC | TRBJ2-7 | . | TRBV7-3 | . | 14